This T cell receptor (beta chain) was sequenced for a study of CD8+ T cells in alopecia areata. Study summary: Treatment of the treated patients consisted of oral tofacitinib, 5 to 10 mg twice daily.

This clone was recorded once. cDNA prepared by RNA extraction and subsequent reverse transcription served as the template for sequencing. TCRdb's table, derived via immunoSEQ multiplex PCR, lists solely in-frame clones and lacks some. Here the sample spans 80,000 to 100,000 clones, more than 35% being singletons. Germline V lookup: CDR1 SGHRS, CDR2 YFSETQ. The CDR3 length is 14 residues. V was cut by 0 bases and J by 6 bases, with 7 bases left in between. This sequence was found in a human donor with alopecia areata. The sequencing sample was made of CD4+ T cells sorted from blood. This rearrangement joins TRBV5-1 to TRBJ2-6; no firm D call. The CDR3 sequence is CASSLGTMANVLTF. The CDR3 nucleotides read TGCGCCAGCAGCTTGGGGACCATGGCCAACGTCCTGACTTTC.